These T cell receptor beta chains were read from a single sample in a study of cytomegalovirus exposure and HLA in healthy donors. Method: immunoSEQ multiplex PCR; TCRdb's copy keeps in-frame clones and lacks some. The sample holds 100,000 to 130,000 clones, 81% seen once. Sequencing was carried out using PBMCs. The receptors shown here come from a man aged 25 to 40 in good health and CMV-seronegative. Each CDR3 is given with its conserved first and last residue. A D gene is named only where the DNA matches it firmly. The size of a clone is reported for some rows only, either as once, few or many, or as a class for expanded clones.

d_gene	abundance	v_gene	j_gene	CDR3nt	CDR3aa
-	-	TRBV18	TRBJ1-5	TGTGCCAGCTCACCAGACAGAAGCAATCAGCCCCAGCATTTT	CASSPDRSNQPQHF
TRBD2	-	TRBV15	TRBJ2-7	TGTGCCACCAGCAGAGATAGGAGCGGGAGGTCGTACGAGCAGTACTTC	CATSRDRSGRSYEQYF
-	-	TRBV6-5	TRBJ2-1	TGTGCCAGCAGTTACATGCAGGGAAGGGAGCAGTTCTTC	CASSYMQGREQFF
-	-	TRBV21-1	TRBJ2-3	TGTGCCAGCAGGAAAAAGGCTACGGCTAGCCATGGAGATACGCAGTATTTT	CASRKKATASHGDTQYF
TRBD2	-	TRBV4-1	TRBJ2-3	TGCGCCAGCAGCCAGCATGGGGTAGCGGGAGACGCAGATACGCAGTATTTT	CASSQHGVAGDADTQYF
TRBD2	-	TRBV11-2	TRBJ2-1	TGTGCCAGCAGCTTGCCCACGGCTAGCGGGGGGGCTCTGCAGTTCTTC	CASSLPTASGGALQFF
-	-	TRBV28	TRBJ1-1	TGTGCCAGCACCCAAGGGGGGGGCACTGAAGCTTTCTTT	CASTQGGGTEAFF
-	-	TRBV28	TRBJ2-5	TGTGCCAGCAGTTACGGGAGACTCGGGACCCAGTACTTC	CASSYGRLGTQYF
-	-	TRBV5-1	TRBJ2-3	TGCGCCAGCAGCTTGGAAACAAGCACAGATACGCAGTATTTT	CASSLETSTDTQYF
TRBD1	-	TRBV25-1	TRBJ2-7	TGTGCCAGCAGCGCCCGCGGACAGGGTGGTTACTACGAGCAGTACTTC	CASSARGQGGYYEQYF
-	few	TRBV6-4	TRBJ1-1	TGTGCCAGCAGTGACCGGGGGATGGAGAACACTGAAGCTTTCTTT	CASSDRGMENTEAFF